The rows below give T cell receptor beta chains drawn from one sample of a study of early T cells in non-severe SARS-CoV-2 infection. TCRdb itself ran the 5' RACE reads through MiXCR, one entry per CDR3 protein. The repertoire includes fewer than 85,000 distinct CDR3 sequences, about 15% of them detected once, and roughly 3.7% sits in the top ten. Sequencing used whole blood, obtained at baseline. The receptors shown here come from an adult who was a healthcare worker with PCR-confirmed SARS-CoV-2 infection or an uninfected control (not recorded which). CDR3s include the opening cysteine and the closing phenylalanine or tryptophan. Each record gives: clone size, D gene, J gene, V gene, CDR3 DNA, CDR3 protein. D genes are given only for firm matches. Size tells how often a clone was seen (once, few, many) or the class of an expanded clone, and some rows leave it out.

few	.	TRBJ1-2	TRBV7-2	TGTGCCCTAAGCTCCATCACGGGGGTACGCTATGGCTACACCTTC	CALSSITGVRYGYTF
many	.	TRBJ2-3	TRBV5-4	TGTGCCAGCAGCTTGGGGGGTGGCACAGATACGCAGTATTTT	CASSLGGGTDTQYF
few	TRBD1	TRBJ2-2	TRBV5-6	TGTGCCAGCACTCTTGACAGGGCAACTGGCACCGGGGAGCTGTTTTTT	CASTLDRATGTGELFF
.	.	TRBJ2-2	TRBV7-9	TGTGCCAGCAGCTTCGGGGCGTCGAACACCGGGGAGCTGTTTTTT	CASSFGASNTGELFF
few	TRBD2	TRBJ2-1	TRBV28	TGTGCCAGCACCCGAAGCGGGAGGGCCGCGAATGAGCAGTTCTTC	CASTRSGRAANEQFF
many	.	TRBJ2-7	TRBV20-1	TGCAGTGCTAGAGGGGACCGGGGAGAGCAGTACTTC	CSARGDRGEQYF
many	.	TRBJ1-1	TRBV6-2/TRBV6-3	TGTGCCAGCAGTTTTTTAGCGGGGGATACTGAAGCTTTCTTT	CASSFLAGDTEAFF
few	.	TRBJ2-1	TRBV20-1	TGCAGTGCTAGAGATCCCCAGCGGGACAATGAGCAGTTCTTC	CSARDPQRDNEQFF
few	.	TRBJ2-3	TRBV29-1	TGCAGCGTTGAAGCCCACACCTCCCGCGGAGTGAGAGATACGCAGTATTTT	CSVEAHTSRGVRDTQYF
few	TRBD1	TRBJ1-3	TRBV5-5	TGTGCCAGCAGCTTGTTCGGACAGGCTGAAAACACCATATATTTT	CASSLFGQAENTIYF
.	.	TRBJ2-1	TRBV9	TGTGCCAGCAGCCTTCGGGGCGTTGGACAATATGAGCAGTTCTTC	CASSLRGVGQYEQFF
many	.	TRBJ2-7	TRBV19	TGTGCCAGTAGTATAGTCTGGCAGGAGAGCTCCTACGAGCAGTACTTC	CASSIVWQESSYEQYF
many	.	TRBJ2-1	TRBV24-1	TGTGCCACCTCAGTGCGGGCGAGGGCATTCTTC	CATSVRARAFF
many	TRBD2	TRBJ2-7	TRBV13	TGTGCCAGCAGCCCACGACTAGCGGGCACCCGAGTCGAGCAGTACTTC	CASSPRLAGTRVEQYF
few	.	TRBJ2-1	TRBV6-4	TGTGCCAGCAGTGACGGTGGCGACGCCAATGAGCAGTTCTTC	CASSDGGDANEQFF
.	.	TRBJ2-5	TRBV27	TGTGCCCCGGGGGCGGGAGATGAGTCCAGTGTGACCCAGTACTTC	CAPGAGDESSVTQYF
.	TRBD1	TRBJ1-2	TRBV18	TGTGCCAGCTCACCAAACCAGGGGGACTATGGCTACACCTTC	CASSPNQGDYGYTF
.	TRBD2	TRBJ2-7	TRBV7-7	TGTGCCAGCGGGGAGGGGCCTCTCTACGAGCAGTACTTC	CASGEGPLYEQYF
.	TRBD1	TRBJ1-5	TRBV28	TGTGCCAGCAGACGAAGGACAGGGGGCTTTGGACAGCCCCAGCATTTT	CASRRRTGGFGQPQHF
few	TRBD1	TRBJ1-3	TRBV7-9	TGTGCCAGCAGCTTCTCACAGGGGGCTGGAAACACCATATATTTT	CASSFSQGAGNTIYF
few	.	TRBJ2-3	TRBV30	TGTGCCTGGAGTGAGGGCGGTGGGGCAGATACGCAGTATTTT	CAWSEGGGADTQYF
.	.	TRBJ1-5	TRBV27	TGTGCCAGCAGTTCGCGACAGAACCAATATAGCAATCAGCCCCAGCATTTT	CASSSRQNQYSNQPQHF
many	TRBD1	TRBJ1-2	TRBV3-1	TGTGCCAGCAGCCAAGATGAGGGGGCGGGCACCTCCTATGGCTACACCTTC	CASSQDEGAGTSYGYTF
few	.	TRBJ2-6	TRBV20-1	TGCAGTGCTAGCCCATCGGACGGGGCCAACGTCCTGACTTTC	CSASPSDGANVLTF
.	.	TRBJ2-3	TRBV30	TGTGCCTGGAGTGTACCTGGGGTTGGCACAGATACGCAGTATTTT	CAWSVPGVGTDTQYF
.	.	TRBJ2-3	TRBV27	TGTGCCAGCGGGCTAGAGCACGCGCAGTATTTT	CASGLEHAQYF
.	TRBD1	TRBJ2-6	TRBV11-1	TGTGCCAGCAGCTTAGCCCCACAGGGGTCTGGGGCCAACGTCCTGACTTTC	CASSLAPQGSGANVLTF
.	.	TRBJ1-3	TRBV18	TGTGCCAGCTCGCCCCAGGGAAATCCCGGAAACACCATATATTTT	CASSPQGNPGNTIYF
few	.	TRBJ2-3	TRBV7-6	TGTGCCAGCAGCTTAGGGGCCGGGGGCGCAGGTACGCAGTATTTT	CASSLGAGGAGTQYF
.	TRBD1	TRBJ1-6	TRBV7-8	TGTGCCAGCAGCAGAAGGGACAGCAATAATTCACCCCTCCACTTT	CASSRRDSNNSPLHF
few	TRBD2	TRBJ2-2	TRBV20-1	TGCAGTGCCCCGAGCGGGAGGGATACGACCGGGGAGCTGTTTTTT	CSAPSGRDTTGELFF
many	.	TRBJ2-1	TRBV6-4	TGTGCCAGCAGTGACAGCTCCTACAATGAGCAGTTCTTC	CASSDSSYNEQFF
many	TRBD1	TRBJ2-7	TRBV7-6	TGTGCCAGCAGCTTTGGGACAGCGAACTACGAGCAGTACTTC	CASSFGTANYEQYF
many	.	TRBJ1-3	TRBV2	TGTGCCAGCAGTGAAGCAGGTGGAAACACCATATATTTT	CASSEAGGNTIYF
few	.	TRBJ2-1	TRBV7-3	TGTGCCAGCAGCCTTGCCATCGAGGGTGAGCAGTTCTTC	CASSLAIEGEQFF
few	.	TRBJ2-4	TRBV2	TGTGCCAGCAGTGACGAGGTCGCGGACATTCAGTACTTC	CASSDEVADIQYF
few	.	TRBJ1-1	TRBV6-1	TGTGCCAGCAGTTCTATGGCAGGGGCTTCCATGAACACTGAAGCTTTCTTT	CASSSMAGASMNTEAFF
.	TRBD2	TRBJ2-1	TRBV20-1	TGCAGTGCTAGAGCCCCTAGCGGGGGGAGGGATGAGCAGTTCTTC	CSARAPSGGRDEQFF
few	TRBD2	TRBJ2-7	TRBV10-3	TGTGCCATCAGTGATAGCGGGAGTACCTACGAGCAGTACTTC	CAISDSGSTYEQYF
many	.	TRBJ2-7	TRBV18	TGTGCCAGCTCCCCGAGCGGCGACGAGCAGTACTTC	CASSPSGDEQYF
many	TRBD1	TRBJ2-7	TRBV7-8	TGTGCCAGCAGCTTAGGGCGTCAGGGGGCAGGCGAGCAGTACTTC	CASSLGRQGAGEQYF